This entry is about one TCR beta chain. The antigen it recognizes is unknown. No qualities accompany the bases; no much larger clone lies one base away. CDR1 and CDR2 (SNHLY, FYNNEI) derive from the germline V gene. The CDR3 starts with the cysteine, ends with the phenylalanine, and has 15 residues. Kept here is only the CDR3 DNA, which spans 45 bases and is read in frame from base 1. Trimming leaves V shorter by 5 bases and J shorter by 1 base, with the junction holding 7 bases beyond the gene matches. The sample comes from a study of radiation and T cells in renal cell carcinoma (dated by TCRdb to about 2020). Notes on the research overall: Samples were obtained from a clinical trial, in which 15 Gy stereotactic body radiation therapy was delivered to primary renal cell carcinomas and nephrectomy was performed 4 weeks later. In total, about 51 samples underwent TCR beta sequencing: some 26 tumors plus 27 peripheral blood samples. Across all 50 or so samples, several million unique CDR3 nucleotide sequences encoding over 2.5 million unique CDR3 amino acid sequences were identified.

On the study overall, not on this receptor specifically: The single-armed trial design could not address effects of radiation dose or scheduling on the TCR repertoire. Because pretreatment tumor biopsies were not available, the baseline intratumoral presence of clonotypes could not be determined. Changes in the blood repertoire were not tracked past 4 weeks after treatment. An increase in top tumor clonotypes in blood was observed from baseline to 2 weeks post-radiation, followed by contraction by 4 weeks, which was taken to suggest transient expansion of tumor-resident clones.

TCR beta libraries were generated from genomic DNA with the immunoSEQ kit, following the manufacturer's recommendations. Library preparation used a first multiplex PCR with proprietary primers, then a second PCR adding unique barcodes, with bead cleanups after each round. A kit-provided positive control reaction and a negative control reaction were included in every sample batch. The final libraries were assessed on an Agilent 4200 TapeStation D1000 ScreenTape, pooled by volume, and quantified by qPCR. Sequencing ran on an Illumina NextSeq500 with a MidOutput 150-cycle cartridge, using 156 Read1 and 15 Index1 cycles with kit custom primers. The pooled library was loaded at about 0.98 pM, with a 20% PhiX control spiked in. The paper's data handling went like this. Vendor-processed data were analyzed in R, with a clonotype defined as all T cells sharing the same CDR3 nucleotide sequence. For clone abundance analyses, frequencies were normalized to the 10,000 most abundant clones per sample. Before analysis, public T cell clones were removed, and these numbered fewer than five per sample on average. Tumor-enriched clonotypes and baseline blood-enriched clonotypes were defined as those with an abundance difference of at least 32-fold between compartments. A beta-binomial differential abundance model was applied to find clonotypes that expanded or contracted between blood time points. Similarity between tumor and blood repertoires was quantified using the Baroni-Urbani and Buser coefficient, and groups were compared with two-tailed Wilcoxon tests in R. TCRdb stores this immuneACCESS table with in-frame sequences only. Part of the clones is absent; in the studies checked, under half of the shortfall reflects unresolved V genes, and no reason is known for the rest. D and trimming were read from the DNA, whereas the V and J calls and clone size are those reported in that table. The sample table records approximately 150,000 clones; roughly 80% of these occur just once. Together, the top ten hold around a quarter of the sample.

The time point label corresponds to: baseline pretreatment blood. The meaning of the sample's treatment or condition label: 15 Gy SBRT to primary tumor, nephrectomy 4 weeks later. To follow tumor-enriched clonotypes, peripheral blood was collected serially from radiation-treated patients at baseline and again at 2 weeks and 4 weeks after SBRT. All patients had renal cell carcinoma with clear cell pathology. The QIAamp DNA Blood Mini Kit (Qiagen) was used to prepare genomic DNA for TCR sequencing. Only samples passing all quality control checks were included in the analyses. The chain employs TRBV2 and TRBJ1-1; TRBD1 aligns with 7 central bases. Sequenced material: blood, taken from a patient whose treatment included radiotherapy and nephrectomy. This sequence originates from a woman aged 45-59 years with renal cell carcinoma. Here the CDR3 is given as CASSFNGQENTEAFF. Read as DNA, the sequence is TGTGCCAGCAGTTTCAATGGACAGGAGAACACTGAAGCTTTCTTT.